A single sample is the source of the 32 T cell receptor beta chains below, sequenced in a study of T cells in Graves' hyperthyroidism and ophthalmopathy. RNA transcripts were the template for amplifying TCR beta CDR3 regions. The HTBI set primed first-round TCR CDR3 RT-PCR. Via MiXCR, TCRdb re-called the multiplex PCR reads, giving one row per CDR3 protein. The sample holds over 500,000 distinct CDR3 sequences, more than 15% seen once. Sequencing used blood. These receptors were collected from a young woman with Graves' ophthalmopathy.

This chain connects TRBV14 to TRBJ1-3; no clear D gene. CDR3 length: 13 residues. Trimming removed 1 base from V and 4 bases from J, with 5 bases in between. Germline lookup yields CDR1 SGHDN and CDR2 FVKESK. This CDR3 reads CASSQVRGNTIYF. In nucleotides, the CDR3 is TGTGCCAGCAGCCAAGTTAGGGGAAACACCATATATTTT.

The chain links TRBV4-3 to TRBJ2-7; possibly TRBD1 for D (5 bases). The CDR3 totals 15 residues. The V end lost 1 base, the J end lost 4 bases, and 14 bases lay between the germline ends. Germline V CDR1 and CDR2: LGHNA, YSLEER. CDR3 DNA sequence: TGCGCCAGCAGCCAAGTAGTCGGACAAAATTACGAGCAGTACTTC. Its protein is CASSQVVGQNYEQYF.

The chain links TRBV9 to TRBJ2-2; D is possibly TRBD1 or TRBD2 (5 bases each). With 0 bases removed from V and 1 base from J, the gap between germline ends came to 19 bases. The germline V gene has CDR1 SGDLS and CDR2 YYNGEE. This CDR3 has 19 amino acids. CDR3 in DNA: TGTGCCAGCAGCGTAGGATTGAATTGGGGGACGGGGAACACCGGGGAGCTGTTTTTT. Translated, it gives CASSVGLNWGTGNTGELFF.

The table lists this clonotype with many counts. This chain joins TRBV5-1 and TRBJ2-3; TRBD2 matches 8 bases. Germline assignment: CDR1 SGHRS and CDR2 YFSETQ. This CDR3 region has 15 residues. The trim removed 0 bases at V and 4 bases at J, leaving 4 bases unmatched. The CDR3 nucleotides are TGCGCCAGCAGCTTGGCCGGGAGGGCGTCAGATACGCAGTATTTT. It yields the protein CASSLAGRASDTQYF.

The J gene is TRBJ2-1, the V gene TRBV10-3; TRBD2 matches 7 bases. Per germline, CDR1 ENHRY and CDR2 SYGVKD. CDR3 size: 12 residues. Trimming took 10 bases from V and 6 from J; bases not matched to a gene: 6. CDR3 sequence reads: CATGTIGNEQFF. CDR3 sequence (DNA): TGTGCCACCGGGACTATCGGCAATGAGCAGTTCTTC.

This clonotype was seen many times. V and J are TRBV6-5 and TRBJ1-1; 7 bases fit TRBD1. The trim removed 4 bases at V and 4 bases at J, leaving 12 bases unmatched. The CDR3 sequence is 16 residues long. Germline V gives CDR1 MNHEY, CDR2 SVGAGI. Here the CDR3 reads CASSFATYRGGTEAFF. As DNA, the CDR3 is TGTGCCAGCAGTTTCGCGACCTACAGGGGTGGCACTGAAGCTTTCTTT.

This clonotype was counted a few times. The chain recombines TRBV25-1 with TRBJ2-5; possible D gene TRBD2, 6 bases. The CDR3 covers 17 residues. CDR1 and CDR2 (germline): MGHDK, SYGVNS. V was trimmed by 0 bases and J by 2 bases, leaving 16 bases between them. The CDR3 protein is CASSEYNGGVRQETQYF. For the CDR3, the DNA is TGTGCCAGCAGTGAATATAACGGGGGAGTCAGGCAAGAGACCCAGTACTTC.

The chain uses TRBV29-1 and TRBJ2-7; 7 bases are a match to TRBD1. In germline, CDR1 is SQVTM, CDR2 ANQGSEA. This CDR3 has 15 amino acids. V lost 5 bases, J lost 4 bases, and 14 bases stayed unmatched. CDR3 region: CSVIGPDRRSYEQYF. The CDR3 region has the DNA TGCAGCGTTATAGGCCCGGACAGGAGAAGTTACGAGCAGTACTTC.

This chain joins TRBV27 and TRBJ1-5, with 7 nucleotides matching TRBD1. This CDR3 region has 17 residues. Germline V gene data show CDR1 as MNHEY and CDR2 as SMNVEV (reference sequence). Losses at the gene ends were 5 bases for V and 6 bases for J; bases not matched to a gene: 16. CDR3 loop: CASSVTGFYPGSQPQHF. CDR3 sequence (DNA): TGTGCCAGCAGTGTGACAGGGTTTTACCCAGGAAGTCAGCCCCAGCATTTT.

This clonotype was recorded at least ten times. The V and J genes are TRBV28 and TRBJ1-1; 12 bases line up with TRBD1. The trim removed 5 bases at V and 4 bases at J, leaving 11 bases unmatched. Germline V gene data show CDR1 as MDHEN and CDR2 as SYDVKM. This CDR3 is built from 17 residues. DNA for the CDR3: TGTGCCAGCAGTCAACGGGACAGGGGGCTGATGGGCACTGAAGCTTTCTTT. This gives the protein CASSQRDRGLMGTEAFF.

This clonotype was picked up many times. The chain combines TRBV20-1 with TRBJ1-1, with 7 nucleotides matching TRBD1. The CDR3 runs 14 residues. Unmatched junction bases numbered 11, after V lost 6 bases and J lost 4 bases. The germline V gene encodes CDR1 DFQATT and CDR2 SNEGSKA (reference sequence). CDR3 coding DNA: TGCAGTGCCAGAACCTACAGGGGTTTCACTGAAGCTTTCTTT. Residues: CSARTYRGFTEAFF.

At least ten counts were recorded for this clonotype. The rearrangement uses TRBV11-2 and TRBJ2-1; a weak D match, TRBD2 (6 bases). Trimming cost V 5 bases and J 2 bases, with 13 bases left between them. This CDR3 is built from 15 residues. The germline V gene has CDR1 SGHAT and CDR2 FQNNGV. The CDR3 loop is CASSRGGAAYNEQFF. In DNA, the CDR3 is TGTGCCAGCAGCCGAGGCGGGGCAGCCTACAATGAGCAGTTCTTC.

This clonotype appeared a few times. The CDR3 DNA reads TGTGCCAGCAGTGAAACAGGGAGTGAGAGCTATGGCTACACCTTC. Translated: CASSETGSESYGYTF. The gene calls are TRBV6-1 and TRBJ1-2, with D possibly being TRBD1 (6 bases). Trimming left V 2 bases short and J 4 bases short, with 14 bases between. Germline-derived CDR1 and CDR2 are MNHNS and SASEGT. This CDR3 contains 15 residues.

There are many counts of this clonotype. The V and J genes are TRBV13 and TRBJ2-7; TRBD2 is a possible D gene (6 bases). The CDR3 totals 15 residues. CDR1 is PRHDT and CDR2 is FYEKMQ in the germline V gene (reference sequence). Trimming took off 8 bases at V and 5 bases at J, with 22 bases between the two ends. CDR3 DNA sequence: TGTGCCAGCGGAACGCGGGGCGGGGCCAGCCACGAGCAGTACTTC. This encodes CASGTRGGASHEQYF.

Ten or more counts support this clonotype. This rearrangement joins TRBV3-1 to TRBJ1-1; the D is unclear. Per the germline V gene, CDR1 is LGHDT and CDR2 is YNNKEL (reference sequence). V dropped 8 bases and J dropped 4 bases, with 14 bases sitting between them. The CDR3 extends over 13 amino acids. The CDR3 bases are TGTGCCAGCCGAGAGACGTCGGGCACTGAAGCTTTCTTT. Translated: CASRETSGTEAFF.

The gene calls are TRBV7-9 and TRBJ2-7, with 10 bases lining up with TRBD1. This CDR3 has 16 amino acids. V lost 0 bases and J lost 5; bases outside the gene matches: 7. Germline assignment: CDR1 SEHNR and CDR2 FQNEAQ (reference sequence). The CDR3 DNA is TGTGCCAGCAGCTTAGCGGGACAGGGGAGGTTGCACGAGCAGTACTTC. Encoded protein: CASSLAGQGRLHEQYF.

Many counts were recorded for this clonotype. This sequence joins TRBV11-1 and TRBJ2-3, with 8 bases identical to TRBD1. CDR1 SGHAT and CDR2 FQDESV come from the germline V gene (reference sequence). After removal of 5 bases from V and 0 bases from J, the junction contained 7 bases not matched to a gene. CDR3 length equals 16 residues. As DNA, the CDR3 is TGTGCCAGCAGCGCCTACCGGGACAGGAGCACAGATACGCAGTATTTT. This gives the protein CASSAYRDRSTDTQYF.

This clonotype was observed many times. The chain uses TRBV7-6 and TRBJ2-2, with a possible D match to TRBD1 (6 bases). V was shortened by 2 bases and J by 1 base, with 8 bases between the two germline ends. Per germline, CDR1 SGHVS and CDR2 FNYEAQ. The CDR3 length is 15 residues. DNA of the CDR3: TGTGCCAGCAGCTTAACAGGGATGAACACCGGGGAGCTGTTTTTT. It translates to CASSLTGMNTGELFF. The full variable domain, its missing parts supplied by reference TRBV7-6 and TRBJ2-2, is GAGVSQSPRYKVTKRGQDVALRCDPISGHVSLYWYRQALGQGPEFLTYFNYEAQQDKSGLPNDRFSAERPEGSISTLTIQRTEQRDSAMYRCASSLTGMNTGELFFGEGSRLTVL.

This clonotype was detected many times. As DNA, the CDR3 is TGTGCCAGCAGCCTGACTAGTCCCACCGGGGAGCTGTTTTTT. This translates into CASSLTSPTGELFF. The chain employs TRBV27 and TRBJ2-2; possible D gene TRBD2, 6 bases. With 6 bases removed from V and 4 bases from J, the gap between germline ends came to 12 bases. CDR1 MNHEY and CDR2 SMNVEV come from the germline V gene (reference sequence). CDR3 length: 14 amino acids.

This clonotype occurred many times. J is TRBJ2-5 and V is TRBV7-8; TRBD2 matches 11 bases. Per germline, CDR1 SGHVS and CDR2 FQNEAQ. The CDR3 totals 16 residues. V gave up 5 bases and J gave up 3 bases; unmatched junction bases: 8. The DNA of the CDR3 is TGTGCCAGCAGCCTCTTTGGGACTAGCGGAGAAGAGACCCAGTACTTC. It codes for CASSLFGTSGEETQYF.

J is TRBJ1-4 and V is TRBV29-1, with TRBD1 matching 9 bases. The CDR3 has 14 residues. Trimming cost V 4 bases and J 12 bases; bases outside gene matches: 12. In germline, CDR1 is SQVTM, CDR2 ANQGSEA. CDR3: CSVGTNRDREQLFF. Here the CDR3 DNA reads TGCAGCGTTGGTACCAATCGGGACAGGGAACAACTGTTTTTT.

This clonotype was counted many times. The chain joins TRBV28 to TRBJ1-1; 7 bases align to TRBD1. The CDR3 extends over 15 amino acids. Germline V gene sequence: CDR1 MDHEN, CDR2 SYDVKM. The trim removed 5 bases at V and 7 bases at J, leaving 13 bases unmatched. The CDR3 region has the DNA TGTGCCAGCAGTCCCTCACCGGGACAGAGCCTTGAAGCTTTCTTT. Translation gives CASSPSPGQSLEAFF.

This clonotype has a count of ten or more. The chain recombines TRBV28 with TRBJ2-7; 7 nucleotides align to TRBD2. Trimming took 3 bases from V and 1 from J; bases not matched to a gene: 3. The germline V gene has CDR1 MDHEN and CDR2 SYDVKM. CDR3 size: 14 residues. This chain's CDR3 is CASSFGLDSYEQYF. CDR3 coding DNA: TGTGCCAGCAGTTTCGGACTAGATTCCTACGAGCAGTACTTC.

This clonotype was found many times. The chain has TRBV30 and TRBJ1-1; possibly TRBD1 for D (6 bases). CDR1 is GTSNPN, CDR2 SVGIG, per germline (reference sequence). The CDR3 sequence is 11 residues long. CDR3 sequence: CASERGTEAFF. DNA for the CDR3: TGTGCTTCCGAGAGGGGGACTGAAGCTTTCTTT.

This clonotype was counted at least ten times. This chain uses TRBV7-6 with TRBJ2-5; 8 bases are a match to TRBD1. This CDR3 contains 16 residues. CDR1 is SGHVS and CDR2 is FNYEAQ in the germline V gene. Trimming took 1 base from V and 5 from J; bases not matched to a gene: 9. DNA for the CDR3: TGTGCCAGCAGCTTAGATCCAGGGGGCTCGGGCGAGACCCAGTACTTC. Amino acids: CASSLDPGGSGETQYF.

V gene TRBV9 combines with J gene TRBJ2-1, with D hard to call. Trimming pared 5 bases from V and 7 bases from J, leaving 10 bases between. The CDR3 loop spans 12 amino acids. Germline CDR1 is SGDLS and CDR2 is YYNGEE. CDR3 loop: CASSDEGNEQFF. CDR3 in DNA: TGTGCCAGCAGTGACGAAGGGAATGAGCAGTTCTTC.

V and J are TRBV24-1 and TRBJ1-4; D perhaps matches TRBD1 (5 bases). The germline V gene encodes CDR1 KGHDR and CDR2 SFDVKD. The CDR3 is 14 residues long. Trimming left V 3 bases short and J 7 bases short, with 11 bases between. The CDR3: CATSDPGRGEKLFF. In nucleotides, the CDR3 is TGTGCCACCAGTGATCCCGGGAGGGGTGAAAAACTGTTTTTT.

This clonotype was found a few times. The chain combines TRBV6-1 with TRBJ1-6; D is undetermined. CDR3 length equals 16 residues. The V and J ends lost 6 bases and 0 bases respectively, with 12 bases between them. Looked up from germline, CDR1 is MNHNS and CDR2 is SASEGT. In DNA form, the CDR3 reads TGTGCCAGCAGCTCCCTTAAGAGCTCCTATAATTCACCCCTCCACTTT. Its translation is CASSSLKSSYNSPLHF.

This clonotype was detected many times. This chain joins TRBV6-6 and TRBJ2-7; D might be TRBD1 or TRBD2, each matching 5 bases. V was pared by 1 base and J by 2 bases, with 12 bases between. The CDR3 has 15 residues. CDR1 is MNHNY, CDR2 SVGAGI, per germline (reference sequence). CDR3 in amino acids: CASSYFRDPAYEQYF. The CDR3 DNA reads TGTGCCAGCAGTTACTTCCGGGACCCTGCCTACGAGCAGTACTTC.

This clonotype was recorded at least ten times. This chain links TRBV6-1 with TRBJ1-5; no clear D. The length of the CDR3 is 17 residues. Germline values: CDR1 MNHNS, CDR2 SASEGT. Between the trimmed V and J ends, which lost 2 bases and 0 bases, there was a span of 14 bases. For the CDR3, the DNA is TGTGCCAGCAGTGAACCCCACGACGGTTATAGCAATCAGCCCCAGCATTTT. It encodes CASSEPHDGYSNQPQHF.

This rearrangement joins TRBV3-1 to TRBJ2-7; TRBD1 matches at 7 bases. Trimming at V came to 5 bases and at J to 0 bases, leaving 7 bases not matched to a gene. Per the germline V gene, CDR1 is LGHDT and CDR2 is YNNKEL (reference sequence). The CDR3 covers 15 residues. The CDR3 DNA sequence: TGTGCCAGCAGCTTCATGGGACAGCCCTCCTACGAGCAGTACTTC. This gives the protein CASSFMGQPSYEQYF.

This clonotype has ten or more counts. This chain connects TRBV3-1 to TRBJ1-2; D might be TRBD1 (5 bases). Germline CDR1 LGHDT, CDR2 YNNKEL (reference sequence). The CDR3 sequence is 16 residues long. Trimming took off 0 bases at V and 2 bases at J, with 13 bases between the two ends. This CDR3 reads CASSQDLLDRNYGYTF. CDR3 DNA sequence: TGTGCCAGCAGCCAAGACTTGCTCGACAGAAACTATGGCTACACCTTC.